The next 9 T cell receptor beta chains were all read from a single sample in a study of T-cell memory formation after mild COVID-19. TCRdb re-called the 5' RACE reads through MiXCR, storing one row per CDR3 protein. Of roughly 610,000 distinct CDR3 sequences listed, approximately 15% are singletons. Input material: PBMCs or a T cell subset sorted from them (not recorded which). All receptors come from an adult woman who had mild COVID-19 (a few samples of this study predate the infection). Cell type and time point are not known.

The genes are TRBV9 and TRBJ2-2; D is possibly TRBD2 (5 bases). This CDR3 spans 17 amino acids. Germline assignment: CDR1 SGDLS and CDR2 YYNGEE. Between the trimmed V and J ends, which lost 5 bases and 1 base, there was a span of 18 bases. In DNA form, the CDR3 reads TGTGCCAGCAGTGACTCTCCTTTGGAGGTGAACACCGGGGAGCTGTTTTTT. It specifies CASSDSPLEVNTGELFF. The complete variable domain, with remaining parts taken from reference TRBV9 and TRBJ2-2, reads DSGVTQTPKHLITATGQRVTLRCSPRSGDLSVYWYQQSLDQGLQFLIQYYNGEERAKGNILERFSAQQFPDLHSELNLSSLELGDSALYFCASSDSPLEVNTGELFFGEGSRLTVL.

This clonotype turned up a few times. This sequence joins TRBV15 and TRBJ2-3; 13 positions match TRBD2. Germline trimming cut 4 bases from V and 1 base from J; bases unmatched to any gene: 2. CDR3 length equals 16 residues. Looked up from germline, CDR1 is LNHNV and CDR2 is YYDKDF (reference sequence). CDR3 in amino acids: CATSKGTSGGTDTQYF. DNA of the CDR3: TGTGCCACCAGCAAAGGGACTAGCGGGGGCACAGATACGCAGTATTTT.

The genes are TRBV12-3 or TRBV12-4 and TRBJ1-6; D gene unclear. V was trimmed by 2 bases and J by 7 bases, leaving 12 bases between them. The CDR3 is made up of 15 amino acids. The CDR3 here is CASSLRALVNSPLHF. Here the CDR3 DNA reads TGTGCCAGCAGTTTAAGGGCGTTGGTCAATTCACCCCTCCACTTT.

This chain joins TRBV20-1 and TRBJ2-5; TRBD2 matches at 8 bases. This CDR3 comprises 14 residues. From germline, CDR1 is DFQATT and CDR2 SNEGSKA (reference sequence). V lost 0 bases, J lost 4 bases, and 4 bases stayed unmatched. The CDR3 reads CSARDGAGGETQYF. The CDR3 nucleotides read TGCAGTGCTAGAGATGGGGCGGGAGGAGAGACCCAGTACTTC.

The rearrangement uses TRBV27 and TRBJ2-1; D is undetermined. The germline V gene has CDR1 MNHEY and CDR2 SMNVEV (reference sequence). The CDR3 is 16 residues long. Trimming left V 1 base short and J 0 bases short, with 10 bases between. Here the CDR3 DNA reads TGTGCCAGCAGTTTATGGGTCAGTTCCTCCTACAATGAGCAGTTCTTC. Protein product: CASSLWVSSSYNEQFF.

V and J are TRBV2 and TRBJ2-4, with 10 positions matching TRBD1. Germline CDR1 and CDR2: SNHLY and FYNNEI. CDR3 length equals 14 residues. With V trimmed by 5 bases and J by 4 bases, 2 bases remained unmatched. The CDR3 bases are TGTGCCAGCAGTTCGGGACAGGGGAAAAACATTCAGTACTTC. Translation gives CASSSGQGKNIQYF.

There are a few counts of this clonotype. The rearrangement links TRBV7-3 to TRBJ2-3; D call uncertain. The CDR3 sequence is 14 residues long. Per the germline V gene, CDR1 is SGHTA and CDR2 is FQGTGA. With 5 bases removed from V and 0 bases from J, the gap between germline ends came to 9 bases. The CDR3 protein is CASSVYASTDTQYF. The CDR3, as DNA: TGTGCCAGCAGCGTTTACGCTAGCACAGATACGCAGTATTTT.

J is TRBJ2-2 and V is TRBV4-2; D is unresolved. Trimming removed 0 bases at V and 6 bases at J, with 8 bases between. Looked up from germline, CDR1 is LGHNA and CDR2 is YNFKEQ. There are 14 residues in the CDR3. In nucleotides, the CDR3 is TGTGCCAGCAGCCAAGATTGGAGCGCCGGGGAGCTGTTTTTT. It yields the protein CASSQDWSAGELFF.

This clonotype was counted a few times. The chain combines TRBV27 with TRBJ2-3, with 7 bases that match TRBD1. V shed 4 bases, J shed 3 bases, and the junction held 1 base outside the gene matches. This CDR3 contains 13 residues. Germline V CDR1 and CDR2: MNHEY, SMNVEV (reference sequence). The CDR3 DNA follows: TGTGCCAGCAGTTACAGGGGAACAGATACGCAGTATTTT. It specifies CASSYRGTDTQYF.